A single sample is the source of the 2 T cell receptor beta chains below, sequenced in a study of T cell responses to AZD1222 COVID-19 vaccine. TCRdb's table, derived via immunoSEQ multiplex PCR, lists solely in-frame clones and lacks some. Of around 110,000 clones detected, approximately 86% appear once; the ten largest clones hold 8% to 10%. The material was peripheral blood, obtained on day 0 of AZD1222 vaccination. Receptors originate from an adult in good health.

The rearrangement joins TRBV27 to TRBJ1-2; 7 bases line up with TRBD1. Germline lookup yields CDR1 MNHEY and CDR2 SMNVEV (reference sequence). CDR3 length: 15 residues. Trimming removed 3 bases from V and 8 bases from J; junction bases left unmatched: 12. CDR3 protein: CASSFSQGVPSGYTF. CDR3 nucleotide sequence: TGTGCCAGCAGTTTTTCGCAGGGGGTCCCCAGCGGCTACACCTTC.

CDR3 bases: TGTGCCAGCAGCTCAACCTACAACGGGGAGCTGTTTTTT. It codes for CASSSTYNGELFF. The V call is TRBV7-2, the J call TRBJ2-2, with D uncertain. V gave up 4 bases and J gave up 7 bases, with 10 bases separating them. Germline assignment: CDR1 SGHTA and CDR2 FQGNSA. This CDR3 spans 13 amino acids. The full variable domain, with the rest looked up from reference TRBV7-2 and TRBJ2-2, is GAGVSQSPSNKVTEKGKDVELRCDPISGHTALYWYRQSLGQGLEFLIYFQGNSAPDKSGLPSDRFSAERTGGSVSTLTIQRTQQEDSAVYLCASSSTYNGELFFGEGSRLTVL.